This is a list of T cell receptor beta chains from one sample in a study of sequential checkpoint blockade in melanoma. Here immunoSEQ multiplex PCR was the method, and the copy in TCRdb shows in-frame clones only, minus some. This sample has roughly 540 clones, with 20% to 25% found just once. The sample consisted of tumor tissue (inferred from file names), taken from a patient given nivolumab and ipilimumab in sequence. These TCRs come from a human donor with melanoma. The CDR3 runs from the conserved cysteine through the conserved F or W. The D gene is left open where the match is weak. A row's size may be missing; if present it is once, few, many or a size class.

j_gene: TRBJ2-4; abundance: -; len: 13; d_gene: -; v_gene: TRBV6-8; CDR3aa: CASNPGTENIQYF; CDR3nt: TGTGCCAGCAACCCCGGGACGGAAAACATTCAGTACTTC
j_gene: TRBJ2-7; abundance: medium-sized; len: 14; d_gene: TRBD1; v_gene: TRBV7-6; CDR3aa: CASSFRQGADEQYF; CDR3nt: TGTGCCAGCAGCTTCCGACAGGGGGCGGACGAGCAGTACTTC
j_gene: TRBJ2-6; abundance: -; len: 14; d_gene: -; v_gene: TRBV10-2; CDR3aa: CASSQGAGANVLTF; CDR3nt: TGCGCCAGCAGTCAGGGAGCTGGGGCCAACGTCCTGACTTTC
j_gene: TRBJ2-3; abundance: large; len: 13; d_gene: -; v_gene: TRBV18; CDR3aa: CASSPLVEDTQYF; CDR3nt: TGTGCCAGCTCACCCCTCGTAGAAGATACGCAGTATTTT
j_gene: TRBJ1-1; abundance: hyperexpanded; len: 13; d_gene: -; v_gene: TRBV28; CDR3aa: CASSLGGHTEAFF; CDR3nt: TGTGCCAGCAGTTTAGGGGGGCACACTGAAGCTTTCTTT
j_gene: TRBJ1-5; abundance: few; len: 14; d_gene: TRBD1; v_gene: TRBV28; CDR3aa: CASSPRQGSQPQHF; CDR3nt: TGTGCCAGCAGTCCCCGACAGGGATCTCAGCCCCAGCATTTT
j_gene: TRBJ2-2; abundance: few; len: 16; d_gene: TRBD1; v_gene: TRBV19; CDR3aa: CASRGGGTLLAGELFF; CDR3nt: TGTGCCAGCCGAGGGGGCGGTACCTTGTTGGCCGGGGAGCTGTTTTTT
j_gene: TRBJ2-2; abundance: few; len: 13; d_gene: -; v_gene: TRBV9; CDR3aa: CASSVEVFGELFF; CDR3nt: TGTGCCAGCAGCGTAGAGGTATTCGGGGAGCTGTTTTTT
j_gene: TRBJ2-2; abundance: -; len: 13; d_gene: -; v_gene: TRBV6-8; CDR3aa: CAISARATGELFF; CDR3nt: TGTGCCATCAGTGCCAGGGCCACCGGGGAGCTGTTTTTT
j_gene: TRBJ2-3; abundance: -; len: 14; d_gene: TRBD2; v_gene: TRBV19; CDR3aa: CASSRSSGWDTQYF; CDR3nt: TGTGCCAGTAGTCGGTCTAGCGGGTGGGATACGCAGTATTTT
j_gene: TRBJ2-7; abundance: few; len: 15; d_gene: TRBD1; v_gene: TRBV6-8; CDR3aa: CASSYPTQGAREQYF; CDR3nt: TGTGCCAGCAGTTACCCCACACAGGGGGCGAGGGAGCAGTACTTC
j_gene: TRBJ2-5; abundance: -; len: 14; d_gene: TRBD2; v_gene: TRBV28; CDR3aa: CASSGTSAQETQYF; CDR3nt: TGTGCCAGCAGTGGGACTAGCGCACAAGAGACCCAGTACTTC
j_gene: TRBJ2-1; abundance: few; len: 15; d_gene: TRBD2; v_gene: TRBV28; CDR3aa: CASSVRGSSGNEQFF; CDR3nt: TGTGCCAGCAGCGTACGCGGGAGTTCCGGGAATGAGCAGTTCTTC
j_gene: TRBJ2-4; abundance: -; len: 17; d_gene: TRBD2; v_gene: TRBV11-3; CDR3aa: CASSPGTSVSLADIQYF; CDR3nt: TGTGCCAGCAGCCCCGGGACTAGTGTGTCTCTGGCGGACATTCAGTACTTC
j_gene: TRBJ2-5; abundance: few; len: 14; d_gene: -; v_gene: TRBV30; CDR3aa: CAWSVGSPQETQYF; CDR3nt: TGTGCCTGGAGTGTAGGTAGCCCCCAAGAGACCCAGTACTTC
j_gene: TRBJ2-5; abundance: -; len: 13; d_gene: TRBD1; v_gene: TRBV23-1; CDR3aa: CASSFPGGETQYF; CDR3nt: TGCGCCAGCAGCTTTCCAGGGGGAGAGACCCAGTACTTC
j_gene: TRBJ2-1; abundance: few; len: 11; d_gene: -; v_gene: TRBV6-7; CDR3aa: CASSWTSGRFF; CDR3nt: TGTGCCAGCAGTTGGACTTCAGGCCGGTTCTTC
j_gene: TRBJ2-7; abundance: few; len: 15; d_gene: TRBD1; v_gene: TRBV11-3; CDR3aa: CASSTPGGEGYEQYF; CDR3nt: TGTGCCAGCAGCACCCCAGGGGGCGAGGGCTACGAGCAGTACTTC
j_gene: TRBJ2-7; abundance: -; len: 13; d_gene: -; v_gene: TRBV14; CDR3aa: CASSQVYGTEQYF; CDR3nt: TGTGCCAGCAGCCAAGTTTATGGGACCGAGCAGTACTTC
j_gene: TRBJ2-5; abundance: -; len: 15; d_gene: -; v_gene: TRBV19; CDR3aa: CASSSLRSLVETQYF; CDR3nt: TGTGCCAGTAGTAGCTTGAGAAGTTTAGTGGAGACCCAGTACTTC
j_gene: TRBJ1-2; abundance: -; len: 15; d_gene: TRBD1; v_gene: TRBV15; CDR3aa: CATSRDSQGSYGYTF; CDR3nt: TGTGCCACCAGCAGAGATTCACAGGGGAGCTATGGCTACACCTTC
j_gene: TRBJ1-2; abundance: -; len: 12; d_gene: -; v_gene: TRBV29-1; CDR3aa: CSVDSGTGGYTF; CDR3nt: TGCAGCGTTGATTCGGGGACCGGGGGCTACACCTTC
j_gene: TRBJ1-4; abundance: large; len: 15; d_gene: -; v_gene: TRBV11-3; CDR3aa: CASSLGPMVGEKLFF; CDR3nt: TGTGCCAGCAGCTTGGGCCCAATGGTGGGTGAAAAACTGTTTTTT
j_gene: TRBJ2-6; abundance: few; len: 17; d_gene: -; v_gene: TRBV11-3; CDR3aa: CASSNVRPQSRANVLTF; CDR3nt: TGTGCCAGCAGCAATGTCCGCCCACAAAGTCGGGCCAACGTCCTGACTTTC
j_gene: TRBJ2-5; abundance: few; len: 14; d_gene: -; v_gene: TRBV11-3; CDR3aa: CASSLGTVPETQYF; CDR3nt: TGTGCCAGCAGCTTAGGGACAGTCCCAGAGACCCAGTACTTC
j_gene: TRBJ2-3; abundance: once; len: 16; d_gene: -; v_gene: TRBV19; CDR3aa: CASSIIQKSSTDTQYF; CDR3nt: TGTGCCAGTAGTATAATCCAGAAATCTAGCACAGATACGCAGTATTTT
j_gene: TRBJ2-2; abundance: -; len: 16; d_gene: -; v_gene: TRBV11-3; CDR3aa: CASSSLTNSNTGELFF; CDR3nt: TGTGCCAGCAGCTCGTTGACTAACTCGAACACCGGGGAGCTGTTTTTT
j_gene: TRBJ1-2; abundance: few; len: 15; d_gene: -; v_gene: TRBV6-8; CDR3aa: CASSSATRGAGGYTF; CDR3nt: TGTGCCAGCAGCTCCGCGACTAGGGGCGCCGGCGGCTACACCTTC
j_gene: TRBJ2-1; abundance: -; len: 15; d_gene: -; v_gene: TRBV19; CDR3aa: CASRGIPGLFNEQFF; CDR3nt: TGTGCCAGTAGAGGTATCCCGGGACTGTTCAATGAGCAGTTCTTC
j_gene: TRBJ2-3; abundance: large; len: 14; d_gene: -; v_gene: TRBV11-3; CDR3aa: CASSPPRSTDTQYF; CDR3nt: TGTGCCAGCAGCCCTCCTAGAAGCACAGATACGCAGTATTTT
j_gene: TRBJ1-4; abundance: -; len: 16; d_gene: -; v_gene: TRBV19; CDR3aa: CASSIVGRATNEKLFF; CDR3nt: TGTGCCAGTAGTATAGTGGGCAGGGCAACTAATGAAAAACTGTTTTTT
j_gene: TRBJ1-4; abundance: -; len: 15; d_gene: -; v_gene: TRBV19; CDR3aa: CASSTRVTTNEKLFF; CDR3nt: TGTGCCAGTAGTACCCGGGTCACAACTAATGAAAAACTGTTTTTT
j_gene: TRBJ2-1; abundance: -; len: 16; d_gene: -; v_gene: TRBV11-3; CDR3aa: CASSLVRSVTYNEQFF; CDR3nt: TGTGCCAGCAGCTTAGTACGCAGCGTGACCTACAATGAGCAGTTCTTC
j_gene: TRBJ1-2; abundance: few; len: 17; d_gene: TRBD1; v_gene: TRBV11-3; CDR3aa: CASSRIGTGEGFYGYTF; CDR3nt: TGTGCCAGCAGCCGCATCGGGACAGGGGAGGGTTTCTATGGCTACACCTTC
j_gene: TRBJ2-2; abundance: few; len: 16; d_gene: -; v_gene: TRBV6-8; CDR3aa: CASSFSWGLNTGELFF; CDR3nt: TGTGCCAGCAGTTTTTCTTGGGGGCTGAACACCGGGGAGCTGTTTTTT
j_gene: TRBJ2-3; abundance: -; len: 15; d_gene: -; v_gene: TRBV28; CDR3aa: CASSLGLLLTDTQYF; CDR3nt: TGTGCCAGCAGCCTGGGACTTCTACTCACAGATACGCAGTATTTT
j_gene: TRBJ2-3; abundance: -; len: 17; d_gene: TRBD1; v_gene: TRBV18; CDR3aa: CASSPPTGRPSTDTQYF; CDR3nt: TGTGCCAGCTCACCACCGACAGGGCGCCCTAGCACAGATACGCAGTATTTT
j_gene: TRBJ2-2; abundance: medium-sized; len: 13; d_gene: -; v_gene: TRBV7-4; CDR3aa: CASSLVSAGELFF; CDR3nt: TGTGCCAGCAGCTTAGTTAGTGCCGGGGAGCTGTTTTTT
j_gene: TRBJ2-1; abundance: -; len: 13; d_gene: -; v_gene: TRBV19; CDR3aa: CASSINSYNEQFF; CDR3nt: TGTGCCAGTAGTATTAACAGCTACAATGAGCAGTTCTTC
j_gene: TRBJ2-2; abundance: few; len: 18; d_gene: TRBD2; v_gene: TRBV6-8; CDR3aa: CASSYESRLAGLTGELFF; CDR3nt: TGTGCCAGCAGTTACGAGTCTCGACTAGCGGGACTGACCGGGGAGCTGTTTTTT
j_gene: TRBJ1-5; abundance: -; len: 16; d_gene: TRBD1; v_gene: TRBV18; CDR3aa: CASSLTGERGNQPQHF; CDR3nt: TGTGCCAGCTCACTTACAGGGGAGCGAGGCAATCAGCCCCAGCATTTT
j_gene: TRBJ1-5; abundance: few; len: 15; d_gene: -; v_gene: TRBV28; CDR3aa: CASSLPGVGNQPQHF; CDR3nt: TGTGCCAGCAGTTTGCCCGGGGTGGGAAATCAGCCCCAGCATTTT
j_gene: TRBJ1-3; abundance: -; len: 14; d_gene: -; v_gene: TRBV28; CDR3aa: CASRAGISGNTIYF; CDR3nt: TGTGCCAGCAGGGCCGGGATCTCTGGAAACACCATATATTTT
j_gene: TRBJ2-1; abundance: -; len: 12; d_gene: -; v_gene: TRBV28; CDR3aa: CASSSFINEQFF; CDR3nt: TGTGCCAGCAGTTCCTTCATAAATGAGCAGTTCTTC
j_gene: TRBJ1-2; abundance: large; len: 15; d_gene: TRBD1; v_gene: TRBV6-8; CDR3aa: CASSPSRTGSVGYTF; CDR3nt: TGTGCCAGCAGCCCGTCGCGGACAGGATCGGTTGGCTACACCTTC
j_gene: TRBJ2-5; abundance: -; len: 15; d_gene: TRBD2; v_gene: TRBV6-8; CDR3aa: CASSLGGEGRETQYF; CDR3nt: TGTGCCAGCAGTCTCGGGGGGGAGGGTAGAGAGACCCAGTACTTC
j_gene: TRBJ2-1; abundance: medium-sized; len: 15; d_gene: -; v_gene: TRBV1; CDR3aa: CASSQDGGSGDEQFF; CDR3nt: TGCGCCAGCAGCCAAGATGGCGGGAGCGGCGATGAGCAGTTCTTC
j_gene: TRBJ2-1; abundance: -; len: 15; d_gene: TRBD2; v_gene: TRBV29-1; CDR3aa: CSVGLAAVSYNEQFF; CDR3nt: TGCAGCGTAGGACTAGCGGCAGTCTCCTACAATGAGCAGTTCTTC